This passage covers 16 T cell receptor beta chains from one sample sequenced in a study of cytomegalovirus exposure and HLA in healthy donors. Primers included in the PCR were 60 Vbeta and 13 Jbeta primers. Libraries were prepared by immunoSEQ multiplex PCR; TCRdb keeps only in-frame clonotypes and omits some of them. The sample includes 200,000 or so clones, approximately 84% of them seen just once. Source material: PBMCs. The receptors here all came from a boy younger than 18 in good health and CMV-seronegative.

The chain has TRBV27 and TRBJ1-6; D may be TRBD1 (6 bases). Trimming removed 5 bases from V and 9 bases from J, with 14 bases in between. The CDR3 length is 14 residues. Germline-derived CDR1 and CDR2 are MNHEY and SMNVEV (reference sequence). The CDR3 protein is CASSGTGSASPLHF. CDR3 bases: TGTGCCAGCAGTGGAACAGGGTCTGCTTCACCCCTCCACTTT.

The chain uses TRBV19 and TRBJ1-5; 8 positions agree with TRBD1. Germline-derived CDR1 and CDR2 are LNHDA and SQIVND (reference sequence). The CDR3 is 13 residues long. The ends lost 10 bases at V and 2 bases at J; junction bases unmatched: 4. The CDR3 here is CATSDRGNQPQHF. CDR3 DNA: TGTGCCACTTCGGACAGGGGCAATCAGCCCCAGCATTTT.

The chain recombines TRBV25-1 with TRBJ1-5, with a tentative D call TRBD1 (5 bases). The V end was cut by 2 bases, the J end by 2 bases, with 10 bases between. Germline-derived CDR1 and CDR2 are MGHDK and SYGVNS. The CDR3 has 15 residues. The CDR3 DNA sequence: TGTGCCAGCAGTGAACAGGGAGGGGGCAATCAGCCCCAGCATTTT. Protein product: CASSEQGGGNQPQHF.

This clone showed up just once. The chain uses TRBV6-5 and TRBJ1-1; D is unclear. CDR1 and CDR2 (germline): MNHEY, SVGAGI. The V and J ends lost 5 bases and 4 bases respectively, with 14 bases between them. This CDR3 region has 14 residues. CDR3 nucleotides: TGTGCCAGCAGTCGAAGTCTATTTATCACTGAAGCTTTCTTT. Residues: CASSRSLFITEAFF.

The V and J genes are TRBV9 and TRBJ1-2; D remains unclear. V lost 5 bases to trimming and J lost 5 bases, with 16 bases between them. From germline, CDR1 is SGDLS and CDR2 YYNGEE. The CDR3 has 14 residues. CDR3 nucleotide sequence: TGTGCCAGCAGTCGTAGAGGCATCTGGTATGGCTACACCTTC. This translates into CASSRRGIWYGYTF.

This rearrangement joins TRBV7-9 to TRBJ1-3; D unresolved. Germline-derived CDR1 and CDR2 are SEHNR and FQNEAQ (reference sequence). This CDR3 region has 15 residues. V lost 5 bases and J lost 6, with 17 bases in between. The CDR3 protein is CASSNGNRPANTIYF. CDR3 DNA: TGTGCCAGCAGCAACGGGAACCGACCCGCAAACACCATATATTTT.

The genes are TRBV5-6 and TRBJ1-5; D is ambiguous. The V end lost 4 bases, the J end lost 4 bases, and 18 bases lay between the germline ends. Germline V gene lookup returns CDR1 SGHDT and CDR2 YYEEEE. The CDR3 consists of 16 residues. The CDR3 spells CASSLWSETVNQPQHF. The CDR3 bases are TGTGCCAGCAGCCTCTGGAGTGAGACGGTGAATCAGCCCCAGCATTTT.

This clone was seen more than once but under ten times. The chain links TRBV6-4 to TRBJ2-2; 8 nucleotides line up with TRBD1. Germline lookup yields CDR1 MRHNA and CDR2 SNTAGT. The V gene end was trimmed by 3 bases and the J gene end by 2 bases; junction bases not matched to a gene: 11. The CDR3 is 18 residues long. The CDR3 coding sequence is TGTGCCAGCAGTGAGGCTCGGATAGGACAGGGCAACACCGGGGAGCTGTTTTTT. Its translation: CASSEARIGQGNTGELFF.

The chain employs TRBV29-1 and TRBJ1-3; the match to TRBD1 covers 12 bases. V shed 2 bases and J 4 bases; nucleotides not matched to a gene: 18. The CDR3 covers 20 residues. Germline loops: CDR1 SQVTM, CDR2 ANQGSEA. DNA of the CDR3: TGCAGCGTTGAACCCATCGCCGGGACAGGGGGCGCTGAGGAAGGAAACACCATATATTTT. Its translation: CSVEPIAGTGGAEEGNTIYF.

This rearrangement joins TRBV11-2 to TRBJ1-1; 8 nucleotides line up with TRBD1. Germline V gives CDR1 SGHAT, CDR2 FQNNGV. With V trimmed by 5 bases and J by 11 bases, 13 bases remained unmatched. The CDR3 is 14 residues long. The CDR3 coding sequence is TGTGCCAGCAGCCAGATTACCAGGGGGCGGTTGGCTTTCTTT. It encodes CASSQITRGRLAFF.

This chain uses TRBV9 with TRBJ2-2, with TRBD2 matching 13 bases. CDR3 length: 18 residues. The J segment lost 4 bases and the V segment lost 3 bases, leaving 9 bases of the junction unmatched. CDR1 SGDLS and CDR2 YYNGEE come from the germline V gene. In DNA, the CDR3 is TGTGCCAGCAGCGGACAGGGAGGACTAGCGGGAGTCACCGGGGAGCTGTTTTTT. This gives the protein CASSGQGGLAGVTGELFF.

This chain uses TRBV4-1 with TRBJ2-5, with 10 bases aligning to TRBD2. From germline, CDR1 is MGHRA and CDR2 YSYEKL. J lost 4 bases, V lost 1 base, and 3 bases had no gene match. The CDR3 length is 15 residues. CDR3 sequence: CASSQVGLATETQYF. The DNA for the CDR3 is TGCGCCAGCAGCCAAGTGGGACTAGCGACAGAGACCCAGTACTTC.

The CDR3 region is CASSENRAGANVLTF. CDR3 coding DNA: TGTGCCAGCAGTGAAAACAGGGCCGGGGCCAACGTCCTGACTTTC. The V gene is TRBV2, the J gene TRBJ2-6; tentatively, D is TRBD1 (6 bases). V was cut by 2 bases and J by 4 bases, with 9 bases left in between. The CDR3 contains 15 residues. Looked up from germline, CDR1 is SNHLY and CDR2 is FYNNEI. The complete variable domain, with remaining parts taken from reference TRBV2 and TRBJ2-6, reads EPEVTQTPSHQVTQMGQEVILRCVPISNHLYFYWYRQILGQKVEFLVSFYNNEISEKSEIFDDQFSVERPDGSNFTLKIRSTKLEDSAMYFCASSENRAGANVLTFGAGSRLTVL.

The chain joins TRBV9 to TRBJ1-6; 9 nucleotides match TRBD1. The V gene end was trimmed by 0 bases and the J gene end by 13 bases; junction bases not matched to a gene: 5. Looked up from germline, CDR1 is SGDLS and CDR2 is YYNGEE. The CDR3 sequence is 14 residues long. DNA for the CDR3: TGTGCCAGCAGCGTAGGAGGGACAGGGACCCCCCTCCACTTT. It specifies CASSVGGTGTPLHF.

This rearrangement joins TRBV5-1 to TRBJ1-2; D uncertain. Germline-derived CDR1 and CDR2 are SGHRS and YFSETQ. V was clipped by 5 bases and J by 0 bases, with 11 bases between them. The CDR3 covers 14 residues. The CDR3 DNA reads as TGCGCCAGCAGAGGACGGGAAGCTAACTATGGCTACACCTTC. Translating gives CASRGREANYGYTF.

Here the CDR3 reads CASSFSVNTEAFF. Here the CDR3 DNA reads TGTGCCAGCAGTTTTTCGGTTAACACTGAAGCTTTCTTT. V and J are TRBV6-4 and TRBJ1-1; D is undetermined. Trimming stripped 5 bases from V and 2 bases from J, with 9 bases between. Per germline, CDR1 MRHNA and CDR2 SNTAGT. The CDR3 has 13 amino acids.